This TCR beta chain was obtained from a study of T cell repertoires in cytomegalovirus infection. For the study at large: As its CMV epitopes, the study selected recently identified HLA-C-restricted and well-studied HLA-B-restricted targets. Both a matching HLA type and CMV infection were indicated by public TCR beta signatures.

The CDR3 is 14 residues long. Germline CDR1 is SEHNR and CDR2 is FQNEAQ (reference sequence). Trimming shortened V by 3 bases and J by 12 bases, and 18 bases separated the two germline ends. This clonotype has only a few counts. What it recognizes is unknown. TCRdb reprocessed the reads with MiXCR, giving one entry per CDR3 protein. The table shows 100,000 to 150,000 distinct CDR3 sequences, with approximately 30% occurring only once. This sequence joins TRBV7-9 and TRBJ2-1; TRBD2 might be the D (7 bases). The sequence was obtained from a human donor in good health (CMV status not recorded). Some clones in this sample may be carry-over from other donors' samples. The source was CD8+ T cells from cultured PBMCs, collected from culture after CMV antigen stimulation. CDR3 residues: CASSFGGPLERQFF. CDR3 nucleotides: TGTGCCAGCAGCTTCGGGGGGCCCTTGGAAAGGCAGTTCTTC. The full variable domain, rest sourced from reference TRBV7-9 and TRBJ2-1, is DTGVSQNPRHKITKRGQNVTFRCDPISEHNRLYWYRQTLGQGPEFLTYFQNEAQLEKSRLLSDRFSAERPKGSFSTLEIQRTEQGDSAMYLCASSFGGPLERQFFGPGTRLTVL.